These 17 T cell receptor beta chains came from one sample sequenced in a study of T cells in Graves' hyperthyroidism and ophthalmopathy. What was amplified from RNA transcripts were TCR beta CDR3 regions. First-round RT-PCR with HTBI primers amplified the TCR CDR3 region. TCRdb fed the multiplex PCR reads into MiXCR, producing one record per CDR3 protein. This sample has about 200,000 distinct CDR3 sequences, with 18% found just once. Sequenced sample: blood. These receptors originate from a man in his forties with Graves' hyperthyroidism.

Ten or more counts support this clonotype. The J gene is TRBJ1-1, the V gene TRBV10-3; D gene ambiguous. The CDR3 contains 13 residues. Germline CDR1 ENHRY, CDR2 SYGVKD. The germline V and J ends were trimmed by 6 bases and 6 bases, with 14 bases remaining between them. This chain's CDR3 is CAIRTGSEAEAFF. The CDR3 bases are TGTGCCATCAGAACCGGGTCAGAGGCTGAAGCTTTCTTT.

This clonotype was recorded many times. This chain joins TRBV2 and TRBJ2-3; D remains ambiguous. Germline-derived CDR1 and CDR2 are SNHLY and FYNNEI. CDR3 length: 14 amino acids. With 6 bases removed from V and 0 bases from J, the gap between germline ends came to 10 bases. CDR3 protein: CASSAWASTDTQYF. Here the CDR3 DNA reads TGTGCCAGCAGCGCGTGGGCTAGCACAGATACGCAGTATTTT.

This sequence joins TRBV3-1 and TRBJ2-5; 10 nucleotides line up with TRBD2. The CDR3 consists of 17 residues. CDR1 and CDR2 (germline): LGHDT, YNNKEL (reference sequence). The V gene end was trimmed by 5 bases and the J gene end by 4 bases; junction bases not matched to a gene: 13. CDR3 in DNA: TGTGCCAGCAGCTCCACAGCGGGGGGGCGTACTCCAGAGACCCAGTACTTC. The encoded protein is CASSSTAGGRTPETQYF.

This clonotype was counted between two and nine times. J is TRBJ2-7 and V is TRBV10-3, with 7 bases lining up with TRBD1. In germline, CDR1 is ENHRY, CDR2 SYGVKD. This CDR3 has 14 residues. V lost 2 bases, J lost 0 bases, and 1 base stayed unmatched. DNA for the CDR3: TGTGCCATCAGTGAGGACAGGGACTCCTACGAGCAGTACTTC. Translated: CAISEDRDSYEQYF.

This clonotype was seen ten or more times. The CDR3, as DNA: TGTGCCAGCAGTGATCCCGACAGGGGGCGAGTGAACACTGAAGCTTTCTTT. It translates to CASSDPDRGRVNTEAFF. The chain recombines TRBV6-1 with TRBJ1-1, with 10 bases that match TRBD1. Germline CDR1 and CDR2: MNHNS and SASEGT. The CDR3 has 17 amino acids. The trim removed 3 bases at V and 0 bases at J, leaving 7 bases unmatched.

This clonotype showed up just a few times. The chain carries TRBV5-1 and TRBJ1-2; tentatively, D is TRBD1 (6 bases). This CDR3 region has 14 residues. V was trimmed by 0 bases and J by 3 bases, leaving 9 bases between them. Germline CDR1 reads SGHRS; CDR2 reads YFSETQ. This CDR3 is CASSLDREYYGYTF. CDR3 in DNA: TGCGCCAGCAGCTTGGACAGGGAATACTATGGCTACACCTTC.

This clonotype was found many times. V gene TRBV15 combines with J gene TRBJ1-5; no reliable D call. V dropped 0 bases and J dropped 6 bases, with 9 bases sitting between them. The length of the CDR3 is 14 residues. CDR1 and CDR2 (germline): LNHNV, YYDKDF (reference sequence). The CDR3 sequence: CATSRDGLGQPQHF. CDR3 DNA: TGTGCCACCAGCAGAGACGGACTGGGTCAGCCCCAGCATTTT.

This clonotype was detected many times. The V call is TRBV6-2 or TRBV6-3, the J call TRBJ1-3; the D is unclear. Germline V gene sequence: CDR1 MNHEY, CDR2 SVGEGT. CDR3 length: 13 residues. The V and J ends lost 7 bases and 0 bases respectively, with 7 bases between them. CDR3 coding DNA: TGTGCCAGCACAAGGAGCTCTGGAAACACCATATATTTT. Amino acid sequence: CASTRSSGNTIYF.

This clonotype has ten or more counts. V and J are TRBV3-1 and TRBJ2-7, with D tentatively TRBD2 (6 bases). The CDR3 runs to 13 residues. Between the trimmed V and J ends, which lost 3 bases and 4 bases, there was a span of 10 bases. Germline lookup yields CDR1 LGHDT and CDR2 YNNKEL (reference sequence). The CDR3 loop is CASSHLGSYEQYF. CDR3 bases: TGTGCCAGCAGCCACCTCGGGAGTTACGAGCAGTACTTC.

The gene calls are TRBV7-2 and TRBJ2-7, with 8 bases matching TRBD2. CDR3 size: 15 residues. Trimming removed 5 bases from V and 6 bases from J; junction bases left unmatched: 12. Germline V lookup: CDR1 SGHTA, CDR2 FQGNSA. Written as DNA, the CDR3 is TGTGCCAGCAGCCCCGGGGCGGGAGGAACGGGCGAGCAGTACTTC. Its protein is CASSPGAGGTGEQYF. Filled out from reference TRBV7-2 and TRBJ2-7, the complete variable domain reads GAGVSQSPSNKVTEKGKDVELRCDPISGHTALYWYRQSLGQGLEFLIYFQGNSAPDKSGLPSDRFSAERTGGSVSTLTIQRTQQEDSAVYLCASSPGAGGTGEQYFGPGTRLTVT.

The rearrangement links TRBV20-1 to TRBJ2-1, with 10 bases aligning to TRBD2. Unmatched junction bases numbered 8, after V lost 5 bases and J lost 7 bases. The germline V gene has CDR1 DFQATT and CDR2 SNEGSKA (reference sequence). This CDR3 spans 14 amino acids. The CDR3 coding sequence is TGCAGTGCTGGCAATAGCGGGGGGATGAATGAGCAGTTCTTC. It translates to CSAGNSGGMNEQFF.

This clonotype was recorded at least ten times. The rearrangement uses TRBV2 and TRBJ1-1; 9 bases are a match to TRBD1. Per germline, CDR1 SNHLY and CDR2 FYNNEI. The CDR3 sequence is 13 residues long. V dropped 11 bases and J dropped 3; count of bases not matched to a gene: 7. The CDR3 reads CASSGTGYTEAFF. In DNA form, the CDR3 reads TGTGCCTCTTCCGGGACAGGGTACACTGAAGCTTTCTTT.

At least ten counts were recorded for this clonotype. The gene calls are TRBV20-1 and TRBJ2-7; the D gene is possibly TRBD2 (6 bases). Germline V gene data show CDR1 as DFQATT and CDR2 as SNEGSKA (reference sequence). The CDR3 is 12 amino acids. The CDR3, as DNA: TGCATTGCCACGGTCATCGGGGGCGAGCAGTACTTC. Translation: CIATVIGGEQYF.

J is TRBJ2-7 and V is TRBV20-1, with 8 bases lining up with TRBD1. The germline V gene has CDR1 DFQATT and CDR2 SNEGSKA (reference sequence). The J segment lost 3 bases and the V segment lost 5 bases, leaving 12 bases of the junction unmatched. CDR3 length: 15 amino acids. CDR3 sequence (DNA): TGCAGTGCTGCCCCAGGGGGCCGCTGGGTCTACGAGCAGTACTTC. It encodes CSAAPGGRWVYEQYF.

As DNA, the CDR3 is TGCAGTGCCAAAACCCGACAGGGTCCAATAGCCAAAAACATTCAGTACTTC. Amino acid sequence: CSAKTRQGPIAKNIQYF. The rearrangement joins TRBV20-1 to TRBJ2-4; 7 nucleotides match TRBD1. CDR3 size: 17 residues. V dropped 6 bases and J dropped 0; count of bases not matched to a gene: 14. From germline, CDR1 is DFQATT and CDR2 SNEGSKA (reference sequence).

This clonotype was counted a few times. This may arise from a read error, as a much more abundant clone is one base away. The rearrangement uses TRBV28 and TRBJ2-7; D unclear. The CDR3 sequence is 14 residues long. Germline CDR1 MDHEN, CDR2 SYDVKM. CDR3 sequence reads: CASSFFQSRYERYF. The CDR3, as DNA: TGTGCCAGCAGTTTTTTCCAGTCACGCTACGAGCGGTACTTC.

This clonotype was found many times. The chain links TRBV24-1 to TRBJ2-7, with TRBD1 identical over 10 bases. CDR1 KGHDR and CDR2 SFDVKD come from the germline V gene. V gave up 3 bases and J gave up 4 bases; unmatched junction bases: 8. The CDR3 consists of 16 residues. This CDR3 reads CATSDGTRDRGYEQYF. Here the CDR3 DNA reads TGTGCCACCAGTGATGGAACCCGGGACAGGGGTTACGAGCAGTACTTC.